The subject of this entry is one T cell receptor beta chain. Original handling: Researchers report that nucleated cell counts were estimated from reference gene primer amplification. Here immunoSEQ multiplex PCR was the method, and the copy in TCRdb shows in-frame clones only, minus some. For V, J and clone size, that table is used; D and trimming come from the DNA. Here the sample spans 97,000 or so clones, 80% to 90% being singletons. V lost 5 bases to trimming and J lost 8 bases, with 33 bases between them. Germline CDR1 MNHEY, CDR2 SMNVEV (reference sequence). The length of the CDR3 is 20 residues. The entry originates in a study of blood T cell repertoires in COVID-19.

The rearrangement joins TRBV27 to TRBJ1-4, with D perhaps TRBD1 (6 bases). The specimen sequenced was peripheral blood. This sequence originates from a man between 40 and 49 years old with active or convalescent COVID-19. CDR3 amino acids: CASSRRGGIVDSRRSEKLFF. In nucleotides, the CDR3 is TGTGCCAGCAGTAGGAGGGGGGGTATAGTAGACAGCCGTAGATCCGAAAAACTGTTTTTT.